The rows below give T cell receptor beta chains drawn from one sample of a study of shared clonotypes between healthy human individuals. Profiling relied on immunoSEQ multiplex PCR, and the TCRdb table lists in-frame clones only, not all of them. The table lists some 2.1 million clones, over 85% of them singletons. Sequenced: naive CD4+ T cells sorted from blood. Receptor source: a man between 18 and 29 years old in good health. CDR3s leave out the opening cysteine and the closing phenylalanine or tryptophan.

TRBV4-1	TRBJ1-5	ASSQEQGEQPQH
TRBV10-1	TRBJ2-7	ASSAGRGHSAGPYEQY
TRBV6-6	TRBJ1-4	ASSPGTGDNEKLF
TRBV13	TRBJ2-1	ASSQNTQF
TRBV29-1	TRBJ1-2	SVLGQPTDGYT
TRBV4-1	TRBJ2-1	ASARGAGNEQF
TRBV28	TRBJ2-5	ASSLESGGHQETQY
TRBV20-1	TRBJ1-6	SASADSPLH
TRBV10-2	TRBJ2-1	ASINRAEQF
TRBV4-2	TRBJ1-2	ASSQGQGGDGYT
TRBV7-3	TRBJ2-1	ASSQGGRLSSYNEQF
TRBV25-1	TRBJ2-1	ASRSGTSGSGPRNEQF
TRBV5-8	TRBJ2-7	ASSWLFLIGGGDYEQY
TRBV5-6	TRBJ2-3	ASSLDPAPQY